These 20 T cell receptor beta chains came from one sample sequenced in a study of T-cell reconstitution after alpha-beta-depleted transplantation in children. TCRbeta library preparation incorporated unique molecular identifiers. MiXCR was run by TCRdb on the PCR reads, yielding one entry per CDR3 protein. The sample records some 290,000 distinct CDR3 sequences, around 25% being singletons. Specimen: PBMCs, mostly from graft donor cells, collected 180 days after TCRalphabeta/CD19-depleted stem cell transplant. The receptors shown here come from a male patient younger than 18 who had a stem cell transplant for acute lymphoblastic leukemia, so the T cells may come from the graft donor.

The rearrangement joins TRBV2 to TRBJ1-3; D not certain. V gave up 3 bases and J gave up 7 bases, with 16 bases separating them. The CDR3 runs to 15 residues. Germline assignment: CDR1 SNHLY and CDR2 FYNNEI. In DNA form, the CDR3 reads TGTGCCAGCAGTGACACCGGTGGAAGCGTGAACACCATATATTTT. Its translation is CASSDTGGSVNTIYF.

This chain links TRBV27 with TRBJ2-7; 11 bases map to TRBD2. The CDR3 consists of 14 residues. Germline-derived CDR1 and CDR2 are MNHEY and SMNVEV (reference sequence). Trimming removed 6 bases from V and 2 bases from J; junction bases left unmatched: 3. The CDR3 reads CASSRSGRAYEQYF. CDR3 coding DNA: TGTGCCAGCAGCCGTAGCGGGAGGGCCTACGAGCAGTACTTC.

J is TRBJ2-3 and V is TRBV9; 9 bases map to TRBD1. Germline CDR1 reads SGDLS; CDR2 reads YYNGEE. CDR3 size: 14 residues. Trimming cost V 3 bases and J 8 bases; bases outside gene matches: 7. The CDR3 loop reads CASSEDRGRVTQYF. CDR3 nucleotide sequence: TGTGCCAGCAGCGAGGACAGGGGCAGGGTTACGCAGTATTTT. Combining the CDR3 with reference TRBV9 and TRBJ2-3 gives the whole variable domain DSGVTQTPKHLITATGQRVTLRCSPRSGDLSVYWYQQSLDQGLQFLIQYYNGEERAKGNILERFSAQQFPDLHSELNLSSLELGDSALYFCASSEDRGRVTQYFGPGTRLTVL.

J is TRBJ2-7 and V is TRBV10-3, with 10 bases matching TRBD1. Germline V gives CDR1 ENHRY, CDR2 SYGVKD. This CDR3 comprises 13 residues. After removal of 10 bases from V and 5 bases from J, the junction contained 8 bases not matched to a gene. Here the CDR3 reads CASGTGDLDEQYF. The CDR3 nucleotides are TGTGCCAGCGGGACAGGGGATTTGGACGAGCAGTACTTC.

This clonotype was found a few times. The rearrangement uses TRBV9 and TRBJ1-5, with TRBD1 as a possible D gene (5 bases). This CDR3 is 15 amino acids long. V shed 0 bases and J shed 5 bases, with 12 bases lying between them. Germline V gives CDR1 SGDLS, CDR2 YYNGEE. The CDR3 DNA reads as TGTGCCAGCAGCGTAGGGGAGGGCAGGGATCAGCCCCAGCATTTT. Translating it yields CASSVGEGRDQPQHF.

This clonotype was counted ten times or more. The chain combines TRBV28 with TRBJ2-7; TRBD2 aligns across 15 bases. Germline trimming cut 5 bases from V and 2 bases from J; bases unmatched to any gene: 4. The CDR3 runs 16 residues. Germline V gene data show CDR1 as MDHEN and CDR2 as SYDVKM. CDR3: CASSPRTSGRAYEQYF. CDR3 bases: TGTGCCAGCAGTCCTCGGACTAGCGGGAGGGCCTACGAGCAGTACTTC. Drawing the rest from reference TRBV28 and TRBJ2-7, the complete variable domain is DVKVTQSSRYLVKRTGEKVFLECVQDMDHENMFWYRQDPGLGLRLIYFSYDVKMKEKGDIPEGYSVSREKKERFSLILESASTNQTSMYLCASSPRTSGRAYEQYFGPGTRLTVT.

J is TRBJ1-1 and V is TRBV20-1; unclear D gene. CDR3 length equals 12 residues. V was shortened by 0 bases and J by 5 bases, with 7 bases between the two germline ends. Germline CDR1 reads DFQATT; CDR2 reads SNEGSKA (reference sequence). The CDR3 is CSARETVTEAFF. For the CDR3, the DNA is TGCAGTGCTAGAGAGACGGTAACTGAAGCTTTCTTT.

This clonotype turned up a few times. The chain combines TRBV21-1 with TRBJ1-2. TRBV21-1 represents a pseudogene. This CDR3 is built from 8 residues. The chain's CDR3 is CASKRYTF. CDR3 sequence (DNA): TGTGCCAGCAAGCGATACACCTTC.

The V call is TRBV12-3 or TRBV12-4, the J call TRBJ2-3, with a weak D call TRBD2 (5 bases). V was shortened by 6 bases and J by 4 bases, with 20 bases between the two germline ends. The CDR3 covers 16 residues. This chain's CDR3 is CASSPGVEGPPDTQYF. CDR3 sequence (DNA): TGTGCCAGCAGCCCCGGTGTCGAGGGCCCCCCAGATACGCAGTATTTT.

In this sample, this clonotype turned up a few times. The chain is built from TRBV15 and TRBJ2-3; D uncertain. This CDR3 is 13 amino acids long. V was clipped by 4 bases and J by 4 bases, with 9 bases between them. Germline CDR1 reads LNHNV; CDR2 reads YYDKDF (reference sequence). The CDR3 loop is CATSKQTPDTQYF. Written as DNA, the CDR3 is TGTGCCACCAGCAAGCAGACCCCAGATACGCAGTATTTT.

The V call is TRBV20-1, the J call TRBJ2-2, with 10 nucleotides matching TRBD1. Per germline, CDR1 DFQATT and CDR2 SNEGSKA (reference sequence). With 1 base clipped from V and 7 bases from J, the junction kept 6 bases outside the gene matches. The CDR3 loop spans 15 amino acids. The CDR3 here is CSARVRQGAGGELFF. In nucleotides, the CDR3 is TGCAGTGCTAGAGTCCGACAGGGGGCAGGCGGGGAGCTGTTTTTT.

The CDR3 reads CSAPLAPSYEQYF. Here the CDR3 DNA reads TGCAGTGCCCCACTAGCGCCCTCCTACGAGCAGTACTTC. The genes are TRBV20-1 and TRBJ2-7, with 7 bases lining up with TRBD2. This CDR3 is built from 13 residues. With 6 bases clipped from V and 0 bases from J, the junction kept 5 bases outside the gene matches. Germline V gene lookup returns CDR1 DFQATT and CDR2 SNEGSKA (reference sequence).

This sequence joins TRBV4-1 and TRBJ2-3, with 13 bases matching TRBD2. V shed 3 bases, J shed 5 bases, and the junction held 17 bases outside the gene matches. Germline-derived CDR1 and CDR2 are MGHRA and YSYEKL. The CDR3 totals 20 residues. The CDR3 region is CASSHPSTSGRSGRRDTQYF. The CDR3 DNA is TGCGCCAGCAGCCACCCTTCGACTAGCGGGAGGTCCGGAAGGAGAGATACGCAGTATTTT.

The chain uses TRBV3-1 and TRBJ2-3; either TRBD1 or TRBD2 may fit D (6 bases each). Germline lookup yields CDR1 LGHDT and CDR2 YNNKEL (reference sequence). CDR3 length: 15 amino acids. V shed 1 base and J shed 4 bases, with 12 bases lying between them. The CDR3 sequence is CASSQVTRGADTQYF. CDR3 in DNA: TGTGCCAGCAGCCAAGTTACTAGGGGGGCAGATACGCAGTATTTT.

The chain joins TRBV11-2 to TRBJ2-4; TRBD1 might be the D (5 bases). The length of the CDR3 is 16 residues. Trimming took 1 base from V and 0 from J, leaving 10 bases between them. Germline assignment: CDR1 SGHAT and CDR2 FQNNGV. CDR3 bases: TGTGCCAGCAGCTTAGGACAGACCATAGCCAAAAACATTCAGTACTTC. It translates to CASSLGQTIAKNIQYF.

This clonotype was found a few times. The chain recombines TRBV20-1 with TRBJ2-1, with D perhaps matching TRBD1 or TRBD2 (8 bases each). V was shortened by 6 bases and J by 4 bases, with 19 bases between the two germline ends. Germline values: CDR1 DFQATT, CDR2 SNEGSKA (reference sequence). The CDR3 has 15 residues. The CDR3 coding sequence is TGCAGTGCCCGGACAGGGAGCGGGGGTTACAATGAGCAGTTCTTC. It yields the protein CSARTGSGGYNEQFF.

The chain combines TRBV7-9 with TRBJ2-2, with D possibly matching TRBD2 (5 bases). V lost 5 bases, J lost 4 bases, and 20 bases lay in between. Germline assignment: CDR1 SEHNR and CDR2 FQNEAQ (reference sequence). The CDR3 contains 17 residues. CDR3 in DNA: TGTGCCAGCAGCCCCCGGCTGCCGGAGGCGGGCACCGGGGAGCTGTTTTTT. It translates to CASSPRLPEAGTGELFF.

CDR3 nucleotides: TGTGCCAGCAGCTTGTCCCGGGGTAGAGATGAGCAGTTCTTC. Translation: CASSLSRGRDEQFF. The J gene is TRBJ2-1, the V gene TRBV7-2, with a tentative D call TRBD2 (5 bases). The V gene's germline CDR1 is SGHTA and CDR2 FQGNSA. Trimming took 3 bases from V and 8 from J, leaving 14 bases between them. This CDR3 comprises 14 residues.

The chain links TRBV20-1 to TRBJ2-3; 7 bases map to TRBD2. V was pared by 0 bases and J by 8 bases, with 8 bases of the junction left unmatched. The germline CDR1 and CDR2 sequences are DFQATT and SNEGSKA (reference sequence). The length of the CDR3 is 14 residues. The CDR3 reads CSAREGVGRGTQYF. CDR3 in DNA: TGCAGTGCTAGAGAGGGGGTTGGGAGGGGTACGCAGTATTTT.

Concerning this clonotype itself: A much larger clonotype is one base distant, so this may be a read error. This sequence joins TRBV5-1 and TRBJ1-1; TRBD1 matches 10 bases. This CDR3 is built from 16 residues. Germline CDR1 and CDR2: SGHRS and YFSETQ. V shed 7 bases and J 4 bases; nucleotides not matched to a gene: 13. The CDR3 DNA is TGCGCCAGCGGACAGGGGGTAAGGCTCCAAAGCACTGAAGCTTTCTTT. As protein: CASGQGVRLQSTEAFF.